These 7 T cell receptor beta chains share one sample of origin, sequenced in a study of cytomegalovirus exposure and HLA in healthy donors. Primers included in the PCR were 60 Vbeta and 13 Jbeta primers. Clones were sequenced by immunoSEQ multiplex PCR, and TCRdb holds only the in-frame ones, with some missing. The data contain over 150,000 clones, under 90% of them singletons. What was sequenced was PBMCs. The receptors come from a man aged 18 to 35 in good health and CMV-seronegative.

The rearrangement joins TRBV29-1 to TRBJ1-1; D is possibly TRBD1 (5 bases). The CDR3 consists of 13 residues. In germline, CDR1 is SQVTM, CDR2 ANQGSEA. V was shortened by 2 bases and J by 7 bases, with 14 bases between the two germline ends. Here the CDR3 reads CSVEPPTGIEAFF. CDR3 DNA: TGCAGCGTTGAACCCCCCACAGGTATTGAAGCTTTCTTT. Variable domain in full (rest from reference TRBV29-1 and TRBJ1-1): SAVISQKPSRDICQRGTSLTIQCQVDSQVTMMFWYRQQPGQSLTLIATANQGSEATYESGFVIDKFPISRPNLTFSTLTVSNMSPEDSSIYLCSVEPPTGIEAFFGQGTRLTVV.

This sequence joins TRBV12-2 and TRBJ1-3. TRBV12-2 is marked as a pseudogene. The CDR3 extends over 17 amino acids. CDR3 bases: TGTGCAAGTCGCTCCAGCGGGCTTTCAGGGCGTGGAAACACCATATATTTT. Its protein is CASRSSGLSGRGNTIYF.

The V call is TRBV28, the J call TRBJ2-1; 13 nucleotides line up with TRBD2. V was pared by 8 bases and J by 2 bases, with 9 bases of the junction left unmatched. Germline CDR1 is MDHEN and CDR2 is SYDVKM. The CDR3 sequence is 17 residues long. For the CDR3, the DNA is TGTGCCAGCGGCCCGGGACTAGCGGGACTAACCTACAATGAGCAGTTCTTC. Translating gives CASGPGLAGLTYNEQFF. The variable domain in full, completed from reference TRBV28 and TRBJ2-1, reads DVKVTQSSRYLVKRTGEKVFLECVQDMDHENMFWYRQDPGLGLRLIYFSYDVKMKEKGDIPEGYSVSREKKERFSLILESASTNQTSMYLCASGPGLAGLTYNEQFFGPGTRLTVL.

In this sample, this clone turned up a few times. This chain joins TRBV19 and TRBJ2-1; 9 bases align to TRBD2. CDR1 is LNHDA and CDR2 is SQIVND in the germline V gene (reference sequence). The CDR3 consists of 16 residues. The junction had 13 bases not matched to a gene; V was cut back by 8 bases and J by 5 bases. The CDR3 nucleotides read TGTGCCAGTTCTGCCTCCTTAGCGGGAGCTAACAATGAGCAGTTCTTC. Residues: CASSASLAGANNEQFF.

The gene calls are TRBV19 and TRBJ2-1; TRBD2 matches 9 bases. Trimming removed 3 bases from V and 10 bases from J; junction bases left unmatched: 1. Germline V gene data show CDR1 as LNHDA and CDR2 as SQIVND (reference sequence). The length of the CDR3 is 12 residues. In nucleotides, the CDR3 is TGTGCCAGTAGTATTGGGACTAGCGAGCAGTTCTTC. Encoded protein: CASSIGTSEQFF.

The chain joins TRBV6-6 to TRBJ2-3; tentatively, D is TRBD2 (5 bases). The germline CDR1 and CDR2 sequences are MNHNY and SVGAGI (reference sequence). The CDR3 covers 14 residues. Trimming pared 2 bases from V and 2 bases from J, leaving 8 bases between. DNA for the CDR3: TGTGCCAGCAGTTACGGGGAGACCACAGATACGCAGTATTTT. Translated, it gives CASSYGETTDTQYF.

The chain is built from TRBV7-8 and TRBJ2-7; TRBD2 is a possible D gene (6 bases). The CDR3 covers 14 residues. The germline CDR1 and CDR2 sequences are SGHVS and FQNEAQ. V was clipped by 2 bases and J by 3 bases, with 11 bases between them. The CDR3 nucleotides read TGTGCCAGCAGCTTACGGGGGATTCTCTACGAGCAGTACTTC. Its protein is CASSLRGILYEQYF.